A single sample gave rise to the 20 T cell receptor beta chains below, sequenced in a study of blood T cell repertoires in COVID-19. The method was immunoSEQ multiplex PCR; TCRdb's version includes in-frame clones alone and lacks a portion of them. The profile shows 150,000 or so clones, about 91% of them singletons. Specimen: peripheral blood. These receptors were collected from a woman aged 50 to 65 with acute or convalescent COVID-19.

This CDR3 is CATSEPPGQGIGNEQFF. In DNA form, the CDR3 reads TGTGCCACCAGTGAGCCGCCGGGACAGGGAATTGGCAATGAGCAGTTCTTC. This chain uses TRBV24-1 with TRBJ2-1; 9 nucleotides line up with TRBD1. This CDR3 comprises 17 residues. Germline CDR1 KGHDR, CDR2 SFDVKD. V lost 4 bases and J lost 6; bases outside the gene matches: 12.

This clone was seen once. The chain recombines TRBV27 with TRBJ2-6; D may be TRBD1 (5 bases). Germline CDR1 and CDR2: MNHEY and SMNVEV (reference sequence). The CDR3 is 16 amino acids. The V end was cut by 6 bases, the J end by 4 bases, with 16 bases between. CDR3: CASSPARGKGANVLTF. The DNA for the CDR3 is TGTGCCAGCAGCCCCGCTAGGGGAAAGGGGGCCAACGTCCTGACTTTC.

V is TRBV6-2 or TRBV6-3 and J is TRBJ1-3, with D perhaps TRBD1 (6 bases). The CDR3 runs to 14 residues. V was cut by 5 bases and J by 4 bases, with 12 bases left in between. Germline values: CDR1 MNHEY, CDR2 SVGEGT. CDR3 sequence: CASSTWDTGNTIYF. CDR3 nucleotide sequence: TGTGCCAGCAGTACCTGGGACACCGGAAACACCATATATTTT.

The CDR3 region is CASSLGLRGGGVDIQYF. The CDR3 DNA is TGTGCCAGCAGCTTAGGGTTACGGGGAGGAGGGGTGGACATTCAGTACTTC. The chain uses TRBV11-2 and TRBJ2-4, with D possibly matching TRBD2 (6 bases). Trimming took 1 base from V and 8 from J, leaving 21 bases between them. The CDR3 runs 17 residues. Germline lookup yields CDR1 SGHAT and CDR2 FQNNGV.

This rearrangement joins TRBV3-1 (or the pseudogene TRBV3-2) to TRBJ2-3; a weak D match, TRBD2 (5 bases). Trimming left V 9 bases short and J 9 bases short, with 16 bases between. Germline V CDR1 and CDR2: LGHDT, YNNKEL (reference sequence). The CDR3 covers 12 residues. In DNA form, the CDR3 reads TGTGCCAGTTCCTTTCAGCCGGGGACGCAGTATTTT. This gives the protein CASSFQPGTQYF.

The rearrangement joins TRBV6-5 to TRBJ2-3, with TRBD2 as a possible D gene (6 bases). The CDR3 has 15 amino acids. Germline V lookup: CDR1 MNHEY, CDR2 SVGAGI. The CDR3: CGARVAAYSTDTQYF. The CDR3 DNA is TGTGGGGCCAGGGTAGCGGCGTATAGCACAGATACGCAGTATTTT.

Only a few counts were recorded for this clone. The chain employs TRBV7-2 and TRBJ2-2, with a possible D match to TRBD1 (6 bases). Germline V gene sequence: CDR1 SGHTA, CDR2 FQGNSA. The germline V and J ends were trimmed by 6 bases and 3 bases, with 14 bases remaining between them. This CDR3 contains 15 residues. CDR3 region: CASRVGTPYTGELFF. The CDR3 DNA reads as TGTGCCAGCAGAGTCGGGACACCTTACACCGGGGAGCTGTTTTTT.

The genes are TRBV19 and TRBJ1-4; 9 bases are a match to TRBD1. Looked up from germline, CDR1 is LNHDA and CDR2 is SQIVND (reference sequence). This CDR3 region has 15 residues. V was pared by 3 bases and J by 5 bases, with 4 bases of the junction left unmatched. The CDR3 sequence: CASSIRQGGNEKLFF. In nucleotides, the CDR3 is TGTGCCAGTAGTATCCGACAGGGGGGGAATGAAAAACTGTTTTTT.

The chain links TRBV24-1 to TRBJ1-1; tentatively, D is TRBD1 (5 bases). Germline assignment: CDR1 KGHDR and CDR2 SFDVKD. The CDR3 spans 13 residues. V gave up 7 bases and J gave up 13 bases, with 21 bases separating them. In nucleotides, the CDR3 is TGTGCCACCAGCTTGTCTGGACGATCCGGACATTTCTTT. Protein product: CATSLSGRSGHFF.

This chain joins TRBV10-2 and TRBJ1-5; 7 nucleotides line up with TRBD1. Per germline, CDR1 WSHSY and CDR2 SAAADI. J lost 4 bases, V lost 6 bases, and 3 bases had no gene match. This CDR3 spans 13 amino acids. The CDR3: CASRGTENQPQHF. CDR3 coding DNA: TGCGCCAGCAGAGGGACAGAAAATCAGCCCCAGCATTTT.

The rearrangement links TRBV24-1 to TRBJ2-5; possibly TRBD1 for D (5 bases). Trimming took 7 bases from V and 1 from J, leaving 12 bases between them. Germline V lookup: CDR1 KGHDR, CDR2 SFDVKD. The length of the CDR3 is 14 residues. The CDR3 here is CATSEGVFQETQYF. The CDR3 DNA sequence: TGTGCCACCAGCGAAGGGGTCTTCCAAGAGACCCAGTACTTC.

CDR3 bases: TGTGCTAGTGGTTCGACAGGGATCGGCAATGAGCAGTTCTTC. Its translation: CASGSTGIGNEQFF. The chain recombines TRBV12-5 with TRBJ2-1; 7 bases fit TRBD1. Trimming at V came to 4 bases and at J to 6 bases, leaving 6 bases not matched to a gene. This CDR3 contains 14 residues. CDR1 and CDR2 from the germline V gene are LGHNT and FRNRAP.

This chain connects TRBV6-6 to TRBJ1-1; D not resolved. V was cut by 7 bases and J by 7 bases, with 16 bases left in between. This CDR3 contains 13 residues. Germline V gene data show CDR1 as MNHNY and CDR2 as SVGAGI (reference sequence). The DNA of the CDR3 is TGTGCCAGCACCATGGGCCCCAACGGTGAAGCTTTCTTT. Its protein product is CASTMGPNGEAFF.

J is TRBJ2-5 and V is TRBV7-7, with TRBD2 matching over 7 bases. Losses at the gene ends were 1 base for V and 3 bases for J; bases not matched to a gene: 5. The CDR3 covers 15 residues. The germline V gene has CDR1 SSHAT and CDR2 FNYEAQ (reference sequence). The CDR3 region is CASSLGGSGEETQYF. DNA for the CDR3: TGTGCCAGCAGCTTAGGCGGGAGCGGGGAAGAGACCCAGTACTTC.

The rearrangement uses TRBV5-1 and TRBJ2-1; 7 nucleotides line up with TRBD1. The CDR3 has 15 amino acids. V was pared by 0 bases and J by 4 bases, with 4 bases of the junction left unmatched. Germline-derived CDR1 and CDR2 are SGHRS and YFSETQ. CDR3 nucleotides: TGCGCCAGCAGCTTGGGTGGGGGACAGTACAATGAGCAGTTCTTC. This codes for CASSLGGGQYNEQFF.

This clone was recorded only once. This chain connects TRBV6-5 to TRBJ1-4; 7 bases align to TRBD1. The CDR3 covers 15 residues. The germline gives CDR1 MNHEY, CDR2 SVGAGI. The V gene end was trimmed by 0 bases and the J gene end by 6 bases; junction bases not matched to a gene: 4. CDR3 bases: TGTGCCAGCAGTTACTCCCCAGGGGGGTATGAAAAACTGTTTTTT. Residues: CASSYSPGGYEKLFF.

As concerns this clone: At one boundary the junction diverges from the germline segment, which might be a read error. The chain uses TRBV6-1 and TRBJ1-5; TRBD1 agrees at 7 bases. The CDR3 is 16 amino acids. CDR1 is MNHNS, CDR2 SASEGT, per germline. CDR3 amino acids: CASSEDRGNRGPYSGF. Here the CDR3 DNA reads TGTGCCAGCAGTGAAGATAGGGGAAACAGGGGACCCTACAGCGGTTTT.

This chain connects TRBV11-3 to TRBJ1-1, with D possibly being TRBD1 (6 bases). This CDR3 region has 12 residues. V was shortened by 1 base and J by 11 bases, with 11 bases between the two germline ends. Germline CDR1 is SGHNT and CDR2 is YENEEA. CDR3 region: CASSLVQGRAFF. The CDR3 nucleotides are TGTGCCAGCAGCTTAGTACAGGGTCGTGCTTTCTTT.

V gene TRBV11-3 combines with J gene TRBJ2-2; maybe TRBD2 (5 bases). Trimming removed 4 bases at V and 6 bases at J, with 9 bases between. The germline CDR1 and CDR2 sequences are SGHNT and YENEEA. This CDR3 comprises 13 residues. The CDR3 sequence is CASSSRDPGELFF. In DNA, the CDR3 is TGTGCCAGCAGCTCGAGGGATCCCGGGGAGCTGTTTTTT.

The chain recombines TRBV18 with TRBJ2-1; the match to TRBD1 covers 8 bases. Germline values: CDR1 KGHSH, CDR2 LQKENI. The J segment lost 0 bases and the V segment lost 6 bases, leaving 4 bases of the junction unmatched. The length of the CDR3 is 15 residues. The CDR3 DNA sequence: TGTGCCAGCTCTAGTGACAGGGGCTCCTACAATGAGCAGTTCTTC. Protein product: CASSSDRGSYNEQFF.